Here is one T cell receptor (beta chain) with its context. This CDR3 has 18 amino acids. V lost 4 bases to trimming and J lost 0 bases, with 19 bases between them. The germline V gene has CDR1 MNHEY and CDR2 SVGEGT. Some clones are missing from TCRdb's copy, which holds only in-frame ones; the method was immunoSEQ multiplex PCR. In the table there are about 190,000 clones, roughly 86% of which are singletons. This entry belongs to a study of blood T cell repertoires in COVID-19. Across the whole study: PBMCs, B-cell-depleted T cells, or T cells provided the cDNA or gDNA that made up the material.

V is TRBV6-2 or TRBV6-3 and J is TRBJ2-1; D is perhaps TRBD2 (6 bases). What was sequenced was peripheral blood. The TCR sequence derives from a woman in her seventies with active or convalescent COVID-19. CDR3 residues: CASSLVPAGISSYNEQFF. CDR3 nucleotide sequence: TGTGCCAGCAGTTTAGTCCCCGCGGGGATTAGCTCCTACAATGAGCAGTTCTTC.